The subject of this entry is one T cell receptor beta chain. The germline V gene encodes CDR1 SGHVS and CDR2 FNYEAQ. V gave up 5 bases and J gave up 6 bases; unmatched junction bases: 8. CDR3 length equals 15 residues. Using immunoSEQ multiplex PCR, the repertoire was profiled, and TCRdb retains in-frame clones only, with some absent. The sample holds tens of thousands of clones, around nine tenths seen once. The sample belongs to a study of blood T cell repertoires in COVID-19. Across the whole study: Samples of COVID-19 (acute and convalescent) were obtained from the United States, Italy and Spain. PBMCs, B-cell-depleted T cells, or T cells provided the cDNA or gDNA that made up the material.

The clonotype was recovered from a man between 45 and 60 years old with active COVID-19. The chain recombines TRBV7-6 with TRBJ2-2, with TRBD2 matching over 8 bases. Input material: peripheral blood. In nucleotides, the CDR3 is TGTGCCAGCAGCCCGAACCGGGGGGGCGCCGGGGAGCTGTTTTTT. It translates to CASSPNRGGAGELFF.